These 7 T cell receptor beta chains share one sample of origin, sequenced in a study of cytomegalovirus exposure and HLA in healthy donors. Libraries were prepared by immunoSEQ multiplex PCR; TCRdb keeps only in-frame clonotypes and omits some of them. The sample consists of about 48,000 clones, 88% of them appearing once. The specimen sequenced was PBMCs. The origin of the receptors is a woman in her 30s in good health and CMV-seronegative.

V is TRBV28 and J is TRBJ2-1; 10 bases fit TRBD2. This CDR3 contains 16 residues. Trimming removed 5 bases from V and 8 bases from J; junction bases left unmatched: 12. Germline CDR1 MDHEN, CDR2 SYDVKM. Here the CDR3 DNA reads TGTGCCAGCAGTCCCCTGGGAGCGGGAGGGCAGGATGAGCAGTTCTTC. Translation gives CASSPLGAGGQDEQFF.

The rearrangement joins TRBV19 to TRBJ2-7; 9 positions match TRBD1. The CDR3 totals 15 residues. V lost 5 bases to trimming and J lost 2 bases; unmatched junction nucleotides: 7. Germline CDR1 and CDR2: LNHDA and SQIVND (reference sequence). CDR3 DNA sequence: TGTGCCAGTAGTCCCCGGGGACAGGGCCCCTACGAGCAGTACTTC. This sequence encodes CASSPRGQGPYEQYF.

The chain has TRBV7-2 and TRBJ2-7; TRBD1 might be the D (6 bases). The CDR3 extends over 13 amino acids. The V end lost 1 base, the J end lost 3 bases, and 7 bases lay between the germline ends. Germline CDR1 reads SGHTA; CDR2 reads FQGNSA. The chain's CDR3 is CASSLGTVYEQYF. The CDR3, as DNA: TGTGCCAGCAGCTTAGGGACAGTCTACGAGCAGTACTTC.

The gene calls are TRBV6-5 and TRBJ1-4; 7 bases line up with TRBD1. In germline, CDR1 is MNHEY, CDR2 SVGAGI. The CDR3 is made up of 14 amino acids. Trimming removed 9 bases from V and 8 bases from J; junction bases left unmatched: 12. In DNA, the CDR3 is TGTGCCAGAGTCGACAGGGACGGCGGGGAAAAACTGTTTTTT. Its protein product is CARVDRDGGEKLFF.

The rearrangement links TRBV27 to TRBJ2-1; maybe TRBD2 (6 bases). The CDR3 loop spans 16 amino acids. V lost 2 bases and J lost 3, with 14 bases in between. The germline gives CDR1 MNHEY, CDR2 SMNVEV (reference sequence). The CDR3 here is CASSLRQRASYNEQFF. The CDR3 DNA is TGTGCCAGCAGTTTACGCCAGCGGGCTAGCTACAATGAGCAGTTCTTC.

This clone was recorded a few times. V usage is TRBV14 and J usage is TRBJ1-2; no clear D. The germline gives CDR1 SGHDN, CDR2 FVKESK. With 4 bases removed from V and 0 bases from J, the gap between germline ends came to 18 bases. This CDR3 is 17 amino acids long. CDR3 sequence: CASSLEAGPAPNYGYTF. Written as DNA, the CDR3 is TGTGCCAGCAGCCTGGAGGCCGGCCCCGCGCCTAACTATGGCTACACCTTC.

In DNA, the CDR3 is TGTGCCAGCAGCCGCCCGGCCCGGGATGCTGGCTACACCTTC. Protein sequence: CASSRPARDAGYTF. The chain recombines TRBV28 with TRBJ1-2; D gene unclear. V lost 6 bases and J lost 7, with 18 bases in between. Germline V gives CDR1 MDHEN, CDR2 SYDVKM. This CDR3 comprises 14 residues.